The T cell receptor (beta chain) under discussion was sequenced for a study of T cells in narcolepsy. Germline values: CDR1 MDHEN, CDR2 SYDVKM. The germline V and J ends were trimmed by 8 bases and 1 base, with 9 bases remaining between them. This CDR3 region has 13 residues. Study results and caveats: HCRT-specific and TRIB2-specific autoreactive clonotypes appeared among same-patient CSF and blood CD4+ clonotypes.

Sequencing used immunoSEQ multiplex PCR; TCRdb keeps in-frame clones, though not all of them. This sample has roughly 27,000 clones, with 86% found just once. With respect to this clone: The target antigen is unknown.

This chain connects TRBV28 to TRBJ1-5, with a possible D match to TRBD1 (5 bases). This TCR was recovered from a human donor with narcolepsy. Material: CD45RA- memory CD4+ T cells from PBMCs. CDR3 loop: CASLGHSNQPQHF. CDR3 sequence (DNA): TGTGCCAGCCTCGGACACAGCAATCAGCCCCAGCATTTT.